The clone carrying this TCR beta chain was detected ten times or more. As yet, its antigen is unknown. The data were taken from a study of T cell repertoires in cytomegalovirus infection. Study conclusions and caveats: Individuals carrying CMV plus the relevant HLA were identified by cumulative frequency of public TCR beta families.

The V and J ends lost 4 bases and 3 bases respectively, with 13 bases between them. This CDR3 has 15 amino acids. Germline CDR1 is SGHVS and CDR2 is FNYEAQ. TCRdb used MiXCR to reprocess the reads, holding one entry per CDR3 protein. The table has under 250,000 distinct CDR3 sequences, approximately 7% seen once. The sequence was collected from a human donor in good health (CMV status not recorded). Some clones in this sample may be carry-over from other donors' samples. The chain recombines TRBV7-6 with TRBJ1-3; a possible D gene is TRBD1 (5 bases). The sequencing sample was made of PBMCs. The CDR3 is CASSSSKGRGNTIYF. CDR3 nucleotides: TGTGCCAGCAGCTCCTCGAAGGGGCGTGGAAACACCATATATTTT.